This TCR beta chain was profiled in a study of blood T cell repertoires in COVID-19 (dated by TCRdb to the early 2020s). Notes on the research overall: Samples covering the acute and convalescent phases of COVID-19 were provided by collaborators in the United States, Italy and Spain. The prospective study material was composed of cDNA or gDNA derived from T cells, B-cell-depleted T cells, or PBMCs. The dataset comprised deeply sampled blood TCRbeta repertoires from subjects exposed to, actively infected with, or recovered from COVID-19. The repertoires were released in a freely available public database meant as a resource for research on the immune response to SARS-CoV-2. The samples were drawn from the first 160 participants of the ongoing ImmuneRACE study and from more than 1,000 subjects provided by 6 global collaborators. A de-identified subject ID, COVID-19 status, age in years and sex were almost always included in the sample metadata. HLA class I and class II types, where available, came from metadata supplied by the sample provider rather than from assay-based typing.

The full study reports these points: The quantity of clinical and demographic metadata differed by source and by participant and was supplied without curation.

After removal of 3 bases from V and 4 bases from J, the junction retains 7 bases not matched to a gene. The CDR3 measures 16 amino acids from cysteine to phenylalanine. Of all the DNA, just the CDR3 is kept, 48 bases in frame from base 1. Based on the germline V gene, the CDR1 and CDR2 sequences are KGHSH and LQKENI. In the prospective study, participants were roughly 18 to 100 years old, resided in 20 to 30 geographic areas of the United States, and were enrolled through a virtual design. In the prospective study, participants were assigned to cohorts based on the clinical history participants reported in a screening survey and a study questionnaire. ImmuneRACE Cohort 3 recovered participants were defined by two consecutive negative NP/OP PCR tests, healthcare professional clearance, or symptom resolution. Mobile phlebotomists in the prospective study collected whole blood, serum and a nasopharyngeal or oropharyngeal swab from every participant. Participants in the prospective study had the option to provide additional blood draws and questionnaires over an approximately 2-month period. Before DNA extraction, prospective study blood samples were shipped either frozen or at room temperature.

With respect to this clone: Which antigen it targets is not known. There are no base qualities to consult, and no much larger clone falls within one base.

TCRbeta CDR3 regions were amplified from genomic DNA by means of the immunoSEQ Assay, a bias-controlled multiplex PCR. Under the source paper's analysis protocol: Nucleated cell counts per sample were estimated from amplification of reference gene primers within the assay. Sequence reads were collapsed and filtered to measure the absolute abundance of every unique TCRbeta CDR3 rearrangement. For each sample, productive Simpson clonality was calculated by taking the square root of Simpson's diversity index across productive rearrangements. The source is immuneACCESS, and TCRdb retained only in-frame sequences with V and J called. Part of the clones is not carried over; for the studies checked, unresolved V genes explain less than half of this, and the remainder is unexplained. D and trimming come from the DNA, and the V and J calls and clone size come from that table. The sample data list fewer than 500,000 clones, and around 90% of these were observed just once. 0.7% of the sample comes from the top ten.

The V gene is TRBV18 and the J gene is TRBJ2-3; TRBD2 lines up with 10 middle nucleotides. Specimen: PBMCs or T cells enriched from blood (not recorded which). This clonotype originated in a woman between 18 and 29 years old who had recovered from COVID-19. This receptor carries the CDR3 CASSPVAGGEADTQYF. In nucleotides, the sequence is TGTGCCAGCTCACCCGTAGCGGGGGGTGAGGCAGATACGCAGTATTTT.